These 4 T cell receptor beta chains originate from one sample sequenced in a study of cytomegalovirus exposure and HLA in healthy donors. Amplification used 60 Vbeta primers and 13 Jbeta primers. The data were produced by immunoSEQ multiplex PCR, yet TCRdb's version contains in-frame clones alone and is incomplete. The repertoire holds 66,000 or so clones, with around 90% as singletons. Material for sequencing was PBMCs. These receptor sequences come from a man younger than 45 in good health and CMV-seropositive.

This clone was detected once. V gene TRBV5-1 combines with J gene TRBJ1-1; 9 nucleotides agree with TRBD1. The junction had 7 bases not matched to a gene; V was cut back by 4 bases and J by 3 bases. This CDR3 comprises 15 residues. CDR1 and CDR2 from the germline V gene are SGHRS and YFSETQ. The CDR3 DNA reads TGCGCCAGCAGCCCGGGGACAGGGATGGACACTGAAGCTTTCTTT. It specifies CASSPGTGMDTEAFF.

This clone appeared a few times. The chain links TRBV2 to TRBJ1-4, with D uncertain. Looked up from germline, CDR1 is SNHLY and CDR2 is FYNNEI. Trimming shortened V by 3 bases and J by 2 bases, and 13 bases separated the two germline ends. CDR3 length: 16 residues. The CDR3 loop reads CASSEERAETNEKLFF. In nucleotides, the CDR3 is TGTGCCAGCAGTGAGGAGAGGGCGGAGACTAATGAAAAACTGTTTTTT.

The chain carries TRBV13 and TRBJ2-2; D is unresolved. V lost 8 bases and J lost 4, with 11 bases in between. Germline assignment: CDR1 PRHDT and CDR2 FYEKMQ (reference sequence). This CDR3 comprises 13 residues. The CDR3 DNA follows: TGTGCCAGCCGTCCTAGAGGCACCGGGGAGCTGTTTTTT. It is translated as CASRPRGTGELFF.

The gene calls are TRBV19 and TRBJ1-1; TRBD1 matches 8 bases. Looked up from germline, CDR1 is LNHDA and CDR2 is SQIVND (reference sequence). With V trimmed by 5 bases and J by 0 bases, 2 bases remained unmatched. The CDR3 has 14 residues. DNA for the CDR3: TGTGCCAGTAGTTTGGGACAGGTGAACACTGAAGCTTTCTTT. Translated: CASSLGQVNTEAFF.